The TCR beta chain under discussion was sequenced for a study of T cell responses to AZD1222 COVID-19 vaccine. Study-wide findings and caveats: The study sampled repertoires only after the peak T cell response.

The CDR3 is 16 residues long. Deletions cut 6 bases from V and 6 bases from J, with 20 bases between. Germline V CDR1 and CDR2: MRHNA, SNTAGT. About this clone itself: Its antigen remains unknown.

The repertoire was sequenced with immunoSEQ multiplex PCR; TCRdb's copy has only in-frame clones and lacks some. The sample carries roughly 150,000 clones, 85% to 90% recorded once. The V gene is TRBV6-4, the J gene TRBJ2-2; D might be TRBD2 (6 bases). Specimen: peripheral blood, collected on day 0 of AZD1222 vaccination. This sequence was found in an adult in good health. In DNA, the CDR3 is TGTGCCAGCAGCCTACAGTTCGGGGGTGACGCCGGGGAGCTGTTTTTT. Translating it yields CASSLQFGGDAGELFF.